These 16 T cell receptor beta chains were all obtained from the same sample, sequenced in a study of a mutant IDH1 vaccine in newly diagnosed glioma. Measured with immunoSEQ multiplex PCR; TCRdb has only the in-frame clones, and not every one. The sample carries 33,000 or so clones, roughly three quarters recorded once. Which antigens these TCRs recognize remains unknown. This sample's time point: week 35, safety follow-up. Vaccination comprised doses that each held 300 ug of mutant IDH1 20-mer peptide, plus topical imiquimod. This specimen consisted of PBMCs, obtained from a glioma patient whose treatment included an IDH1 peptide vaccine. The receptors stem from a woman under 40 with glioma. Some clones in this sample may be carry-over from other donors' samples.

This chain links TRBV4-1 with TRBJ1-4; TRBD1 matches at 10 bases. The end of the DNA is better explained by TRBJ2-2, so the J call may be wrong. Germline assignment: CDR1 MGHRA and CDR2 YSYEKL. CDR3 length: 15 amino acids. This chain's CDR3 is CASSQPGQGPRELFF. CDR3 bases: TGCGCCAGCAGCCAACCGGGACAGGGGCCGCGGGAGCTGTTTTTT.

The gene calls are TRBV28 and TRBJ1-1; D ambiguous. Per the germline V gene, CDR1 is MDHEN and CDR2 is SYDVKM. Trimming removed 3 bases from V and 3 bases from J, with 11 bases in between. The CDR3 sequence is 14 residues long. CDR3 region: CASSFGRRYTEAFF. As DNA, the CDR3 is TGTGCCAGCAGTTTCGGGCGCAGGTACACTGAAGCTTTCTTT.

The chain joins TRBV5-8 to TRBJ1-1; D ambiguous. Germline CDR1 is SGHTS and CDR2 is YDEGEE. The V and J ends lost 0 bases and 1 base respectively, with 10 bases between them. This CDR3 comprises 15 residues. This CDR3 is CASSLGPGGNTEAFF. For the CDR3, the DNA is TGTGCCAGCAGCTTGGGCCCGGGAGGGAACACTGAAGCTTTCTTT.

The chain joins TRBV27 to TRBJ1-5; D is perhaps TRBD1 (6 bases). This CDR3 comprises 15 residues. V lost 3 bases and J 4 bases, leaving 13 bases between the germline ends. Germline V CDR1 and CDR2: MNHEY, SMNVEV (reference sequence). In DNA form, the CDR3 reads TGTGCCAGCAGTTTTGAGGGGGTAGGGAATCAGCCCCAGCATTTT. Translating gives CASSFEGVGNQPQHF.

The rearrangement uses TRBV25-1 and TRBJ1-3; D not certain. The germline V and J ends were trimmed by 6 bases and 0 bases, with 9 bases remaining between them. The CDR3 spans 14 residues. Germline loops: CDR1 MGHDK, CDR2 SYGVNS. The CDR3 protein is CASSPSFSGNTIYF. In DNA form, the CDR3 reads TGTGCCAGCAGCCCTAGTTTCTCTGGAAACACCATATATTTT.

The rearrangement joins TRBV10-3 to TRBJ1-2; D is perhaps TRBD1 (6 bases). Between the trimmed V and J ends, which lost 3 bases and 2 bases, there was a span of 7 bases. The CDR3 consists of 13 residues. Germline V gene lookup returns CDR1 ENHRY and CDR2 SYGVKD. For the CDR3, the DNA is TGTGCCATCAGTGATCAGGGGAACTATGGCTACACCTTC. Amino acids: CAISDQGNYGYTF.

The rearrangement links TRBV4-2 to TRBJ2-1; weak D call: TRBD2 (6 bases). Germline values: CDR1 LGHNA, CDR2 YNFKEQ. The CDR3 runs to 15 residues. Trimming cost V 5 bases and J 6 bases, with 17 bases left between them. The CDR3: CASSKSLAWPNEQFF. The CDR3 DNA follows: TGTGCCAGCAGCAAAAGTCTAGCGTGGCCCAATGAGCAGTTCTTC.

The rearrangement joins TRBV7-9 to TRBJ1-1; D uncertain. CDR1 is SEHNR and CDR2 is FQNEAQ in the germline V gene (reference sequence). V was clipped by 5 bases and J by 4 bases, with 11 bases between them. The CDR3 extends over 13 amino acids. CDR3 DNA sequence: TGTGCCAGCAGCCAGACCGTGGGCACTGAAGCTTTCTTT. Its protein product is CASSQTVGTEAFF.

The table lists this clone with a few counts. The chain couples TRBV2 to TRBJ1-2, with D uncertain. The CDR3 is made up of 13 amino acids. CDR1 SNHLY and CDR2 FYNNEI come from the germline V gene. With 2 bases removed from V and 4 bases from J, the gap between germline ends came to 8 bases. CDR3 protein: CASSEREVYGYTF. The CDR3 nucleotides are TGTGCCAGCAGTGAAAGGGAGGTCTATGGCTACACCTTC.

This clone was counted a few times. The DNA of the CDR3 is TGTGCCAGCAGCTTAGCGGGGGGCCGGGACAGGGAAGATGAAGCTTTCTTT. Translating gives CASSLAGGRDREDEAFF. The chain is built from TRBV7-9 and TRBJ1-1, with 9 bases that match TRBD1. V trimming: 0 bases; J trimming: 7 bases; junction bases outside the gene matches: 12. The CDR3 is 17 residues long. From germline, CDR1 is SEHNR and CDR2 FQNEAQ (reference sequence).

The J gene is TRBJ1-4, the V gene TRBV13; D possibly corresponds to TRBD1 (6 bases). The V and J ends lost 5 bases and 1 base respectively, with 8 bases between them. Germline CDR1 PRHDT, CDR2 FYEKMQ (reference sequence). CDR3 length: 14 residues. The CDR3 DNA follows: TGTGCCAGCAGCCAACAGGGAACTAATGAAAAACTGTTTTTT. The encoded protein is CASSQQGTNEKLFF. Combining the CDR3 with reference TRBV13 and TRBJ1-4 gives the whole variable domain AAGVIQSPRHLIKEKRETATLKCYPIPRHDTVYWYQQGPGQDPQFLISFYEKMQSDKGSIPDRFSAQQFSDYHSELNMSSLELGDSALYFCASSQQGTNEKLFFGSGTQLSVL.

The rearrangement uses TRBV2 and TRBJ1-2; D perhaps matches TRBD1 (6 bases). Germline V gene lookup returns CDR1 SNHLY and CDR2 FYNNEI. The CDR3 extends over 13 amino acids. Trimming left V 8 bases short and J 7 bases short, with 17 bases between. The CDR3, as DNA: TGTGCCAGCCCCCAACAGGGTGGGGGTGGCTACACCTTC. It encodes CASPQQGGGGYTF.

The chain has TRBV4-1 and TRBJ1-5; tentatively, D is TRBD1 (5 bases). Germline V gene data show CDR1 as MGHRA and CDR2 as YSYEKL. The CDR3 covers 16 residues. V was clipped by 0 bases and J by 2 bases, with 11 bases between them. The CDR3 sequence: CASSQDGGYGNQPQHF. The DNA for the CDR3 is TGCGCCAGCAGCCAAGACGGGGGGTATGGCAATCAGCCCCAGCATTTT.

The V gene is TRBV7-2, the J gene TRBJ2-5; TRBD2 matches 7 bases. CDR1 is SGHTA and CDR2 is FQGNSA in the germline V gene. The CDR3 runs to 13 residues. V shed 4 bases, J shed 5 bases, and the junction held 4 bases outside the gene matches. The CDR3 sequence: CASSYGRVETQYF. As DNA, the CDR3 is TGTGCCAGCAGCTATGGGAGGGTTGAGACCCAGTACTTC.

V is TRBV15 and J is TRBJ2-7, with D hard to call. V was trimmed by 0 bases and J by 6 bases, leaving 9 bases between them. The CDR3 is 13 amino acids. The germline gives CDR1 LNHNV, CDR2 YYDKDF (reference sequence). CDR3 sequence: CATSRDRTAEQYF. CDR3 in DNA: TGTGCCACCAGCAGAGATCGTACAGCCGAGCAGTACTTC.

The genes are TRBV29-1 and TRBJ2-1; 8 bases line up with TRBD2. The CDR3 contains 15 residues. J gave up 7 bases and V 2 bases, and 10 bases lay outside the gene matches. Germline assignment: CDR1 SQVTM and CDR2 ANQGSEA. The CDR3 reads CSVERPAGERNEQFF. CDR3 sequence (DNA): TGCAGCGTTGAAAGGCCAGCGGGAGAAAGAAATGAGCAGTTCTTC.